The 8 T cell receptor delta chains below come from one sample, sequenced in a study of γδ T cells in repeated Plasmodium falciparum infection (dated by TCRdb to about 2021). Vgamma9/Vdelta2+ and Vdelta2-negative gammadelta T cell populations were flow-sorted from peripheral blood mononuclear cells for bulk TCR repertoire analysis. The library was made by multiplex PCR. The instrument given in TCRdb is Illumina MiSeq. TCRdb called clones afresh from the public reads with CATT; identical DNA rows were later merged. For this sample there are roughly 50,000 delta-chain clones; over 1.5% appear just once. 8.6% of the sample belongs to the ten largest clones. The source material was gamma-delta T cells from blood. These receptors were collected from a pool of human donors (malaria-infected and uninfected, not separated).

This clone was seen only a few times. TCRdb has a much larger clone's protein, which differs at residue 14 from the translation of this DNA, likely because of a read error; what is shown is the protein translated from the DNA. The chain couples TRDV1 to TRDJ2; weak D call: TRDD2 (6 bases). The CDR3 is made up of 16 amino acids. Germline lookup yields CDR1 TSWWSYY and CDR2 QGS. CDR3 in DNA: TGTGCTCTTGGGGACATCCTACACGCAGGCACAGCACAACCCTTCTTT. It yields the protein CALGDILHAGTAQPFF.

As concerns this clone: This DNA's translation and the protein TCRdb lists, from a much larger clone, do not match at residue 21, likely due to a read error; the protein shown is translated from the DNA. The chain uses TRDV1 and TRDJ3, with TRDD3 matching 13 bases. Assignment of the J gene here rests on matching the DNA to germline, because TCRdb gives none. The CDR3 extends over 29 amino acids. Germline-derived CDR1 and CDR2 are TSWWSYY and QGS. J gave up 2 bases and V 5 bases, and 36 bases lay outside the gene matches. The CDR3 DNA is TGTGCTCTTGGGCCACAGACCGCCGGCCTTCTTCCCACCGTACTGGGGGATACGATTCGCGCCTGGGACACCCGACAGATGTTTTTC. This encodes CALGPQTAGLLPTVLGDTIRAWDTRQMFF.

Regarding this clone: This likely came from a read error, as a far larger clone is one base away. Other DNA sequences of this sample code for an identical CDR3. The V gene is TRDV1; the J gene was not called; the table's D call, TRDD3, was not checked against the DNA. Germline loops: CDR1 TSWWSYY, CDR2 QGS. The CDR3 consists of 18 residues. CDR3 nucleotide sequence: TGTGCTCTTGGGGTCTCAAAAGGTACGCGTACCTTGGACGATAAGCTCATCTTT. Its protein is CALGVSKGTRTLDDKLIF.

This clone was observed a handful of times. This DNA translates differently at residue 15 from the TCRdb protein, which is that of a much larger clone; a read error is likely, and the protein shown is the DNA's own translation. V gene TRDV1 combines with J gene TRDJ1, with D perhaps assigned TRDD2 or TRDD3 (8 bases each). The J gene was missing in TCRdb and was found by matching the end of the DNA to germline. The ends were cut back, 3 bases at V and 1 base at J, with 30 bases in the middle. This CDR3 comprises 21 residues. Germline CDR1 TSWWSYY, CDR2 QGS. The CDR3 loop reads CALGEVFLRFWGKLFTDKLIF. CDR3 coding DNA: TGTGCTCTTGGGGAGGTCTTCCTACGATTCTGGGGGAAACTGTTCACCGATAAACTCATCTTT.

The table lists this clone with a few counts. A read error likely explains why the TCRdb protein, taken from a much larger clone, differs from this DNA's translation at residue 5; the protein shown is translated from the DNA. This chain joins TRDV2 and TRDJ1, with 10 positions matching TRDD3. The J gene is not listed in TCRdb, so it was assigned here from a DNA match to germline. The germline V gene encodes CDR1 GEAIGNYY and CDR2 EKD. This CDR3 is built from 17 residues. V lost 4 bases and J lost 3; bases outside the gene matches: 13. CDR3 nucleotides: TGTGCCTGTGATGGGTACTGGGGGATCTATAGTGCCGATAAACTCATCTTT. Amino acid sequence: CACDGYWGIYSADKLIF.

Comment on this clone: With only one base between it and a far larger clone, this is likely a read error. This same CDR3 is encoded by further DNA sequences in the sample. The rearrangement links TRDV1 to TRDJ1; 9 bases agree with TRDD3. The J gene is not listed in TCRdb, so it was assigned here from a DNA match to germline. CDR3 size: 21 residues. Germline V gene data show CDR1 as TSWWSYY and CDR2 as QGS. After removal of 4 bases from V and 9 bases from J, the junction contained 30 bases not matched to a gene. The CDR3 DNA reads TGTGCTCTTGGGGTACGGAGAAGGCCTTCCTTCCCAAGGGGATACGGGGGGGAACTCATCTTT. Residues: CALGVRRRPSFPRGYGGELIF.

Concerning this clone: This sequence is one base from a far larger clone and is likely a read error. The DNA is omitted, as the CDR3 cannot be located on it reliably, and the CDR3 follows TCRdb's listing. With the J gene uncalled, the V gene is TRDV1; the table's D call, TRDD3, has no DNA check behind it. The CDR3 has 19 residues if both end residues are counted. Germline assignment: CDR1 TSWWSYY and CDR2 QGS. CDR3 amino acids: CALGKPLPFLRINTDKLIF.

This clone was detected ten times or more. This probably arose from a read error, given a far larger clone one base away. This sample also contains other DNA sequences that code for the same CDR3. This chain joins TRDV1 and TRDJ1; TRDD3 aligns across 13 bases. The V segment lost 5 bases and the J segment 1 base; nucleotides outside the gene matches: 22. Germline assignment: CDR1 TSWWSYY and CDR2 QGS. CDR3 length: 22 residues. The CDR3 here is CALGLPLGRSTGGYGTTDKLIF. The CDR3 bases are TGTGCTCTTGGGCTCCCATTAGGCCGTAGTACTGGGGGATACGGTACCACCGATAAACTCATCTTT.